Shown below are 12 T cell receptor beta chains from a single sample sequenced in a study of shared clonotypes between healthy human individuals. The repertoire was sequenced with immunoSEQ multiplex PCR; TCRdb's copy has only in-frame clones and lacks some. The repertoire holds over a million clones, with less than 99% as singletons. The material sequenced was naive CD4+ T cells sorted from blood. Documented subset: CD45RA+ positively selected. These receptor sequences come from a man younger than 40 in good health.

J is TRBJ2-2 and V is TRBV4-2; TRBD2 is a possible D gene (5 bases). Germline V gives CDR1 LGHNA, CDR2 YNFKEQ. The ends were cut back, 3 bases at V and 0 bases at J, with 8 bases in the middle. This CDR3 region has 15 residues. CDR3 nucleotide sequence: TGTGCCAGCAGCCATGCAGCGGCGAACACCGGGGAGCTGTTTTTT. Translation gives CASSHAAANTGELFF.

For this clone: The sample carries other DNA sequences with the same CDR3. V is TRBV7-2 and J is TRBJ2-1, with TRBD1 matching over 8 bases. The CDR3 is 15 residues long. V lost 4 bases to trimming and J lost 3 bases; unmatched junction nucleotides: 5. Per the germline V gene, CDR1 is SGHTA and CDR2 is FQGNSA. The CDR3 loop reads CASSYRQGSYNEQFF. The CDR3 DNA is TGTGCCAGCAGCTACAGACAGGGGAGCTACAATGAGCAGTTCTTC.

J is TRBJ2-3 and V is TRBV29-1, with 9 bases matching TRBD2. CDR3 length equals 17 residues. The germline V gene has CDR1 SQVTM and CDR2 ANQGSEA. The J segment lost 2 bases and the V segment lost 6 bases, leaving 15 bases of the junction unmatched. DNA of the CDR3: TGCAGCGTCGACAGGCCCTATAGCGGGGGAAACACAGATACGCAGTATTTT. Residues: CSVDRPYSGGNTDTQYF.

J is TRBJ2-1 and V is TRBV25-1; 10 bases match TRBD1. Germline lookup yields CDR1 MGHDK and CDR2 SYGVNS. The CDR3 is 14 amino acids. The J segment lost 5 bases and the V segment lost 7 bases, leaving 5 bases of the junction unmatched. DNA for the CDR3: TGTGCCAGCACCCAGGACAGGGGGAACAATGAGCAGTTCTTC. This sequence encodes CASTQDRGNNEQFF.

V is TRBV27 and J is TRBJ1-4, with 7 bases aligning to TRBD1. Per the germline V gene, CDR1 is MNHEY and CDR2 is SMNVEV (reference sequence). This CDR3 region has 14 residues. V shed 5 bases, J shed 7 bases, and the junction held 7 bases outside the gene matches. CDR3 coding DNA: TGTGCCAGCAGTCAGGACAGGTTGAGTGAAAAACTGTTTTTT. Translation gives CASSQDRLSEKLFF. Variable domain in full (rest from reference TRBV27 and TRBJ1-4): EAQVTQNPRYLITVTGKKLTVTCSQNMNHEYMSWYRQDPGLGLRQIYYSMNVEVTDKGDVPEGYKVSRKEKRNFPLILESPSPNQTSLYFCASSQDRLSEKLFFGSGTQLSVL.

This rearrangement joins TRBV30 to TRBJ1-5; weak D call: TRBD1 (5 bases). Between the trimmed V and J ends, which lost 2 bases and 4 bases, there was a span of 9 bases. CDR1 and CDR2 from the germline V gene are GTSNPN and SVGIG (reference sequence). The CDR3 is 13 residues long. The CDR3 coding sequence is TGTGCCTGGAGTCTTGAGGGGAATCAGCCCCAGCATTTT. This codes for CAWSLEGNQPQHF.

The rearrangement links TRBV5-6 to TRBJ2-7; D is unclear. This CDR3 has 12 residues. CDR1 SGHDT and CDR2 YYEEEE come from the germline V gene. Trimming took 4 bases from V and 4 from J, leaving 9 bases between them. CDR3 in DNA: TGTGCCAGCAGCGTCCTCCCTTACGAGCAGTACTTC. This translates into CASSVLPYEQYF.

V usage is TRBV4-2 and J usage is TRBJ1-2; the match to TRBD1 covers 7 bases. CDR3 length: 15 amino acids. The trim removed 3 bases at V and 0 bases at J, leaving 4 bases unmatched. CDR1 and CDR2 (germline): LGHNA, YNFKEQ. Here the CDR3 reads CASSHRQGSNYGYTF. The CDR3 nucleotides are TGTGCCAGCAGCCACAGACAGGGATCTAACTATGGCTACACCTTC.

The rearrangement uses TRBV27 and TRBJ2-7, with D maybe TRBD1 (7 bases). The CDR3 length is 13 residues. Germline CDR1 is MNHEY and CDR2 is SMNVEV (reference sequence). Trimming pared 6 bases from V and 5 bases from J, leaving 14 bases between. CDR3 sequence (DNA): TGTGCCAGCAGGGTACAGGGGAGGAACGAGCAGTACTTC. Its translation is CASRVQGRNEQYF.

Of note for this clone: The identical CDR3 is also encoded by other nucleotide sequences in the sample. The V call is TRBV7-2, the J call TRBJ2-1, with D unresolved. Germline V gives CDR1 SGHTA, CDR2 FQGNSA. Trimming removed 2 bases from V and 0 bases from J, with 8 bases in between. The CDR3 runs to 15 residues. The DNA for the CDR3 is TGTGCCAGCAGCTTATCAAGTAGCTCCTACAATGAGCAGTTCTTC. It translates to CASSLSSSSYNEQFF. Drawing the rest from reference TRBV7-2 and TRBJ2-1, the complete variable domain is GAGVSQSPSNKVTEKGKDVELRCDPISGHTALYWYRQSLGQGLEFLIYFQGNSAPDKSGLPSDRFSAERTGGSVSTLTIQRTQQEDSAVYLCASSLSSSSYNEQFFGPGTRLTVL.

The sample holds one count of this clone. The chain joins TRBV9 to TRBJ2-1; 13 bases match TRBD2. From germline, CDR1 is SGDLS and CDR2 YYNGEE. This CDR3 spans 18 amino acids. Trimming at V came to 0 bases and at J to 8 bases, leaving 11 bases not matched to a gene. CDR3 sequence (DNA): TGTGCCAGCAGCGTAGCAGGAGGTGGGACTAGCGGGACCCATGAGCAGTTCTTC. Its protein product is CASSVAGGGTSGTHEQFF.

This rearrangement joins TRBV7-6 to TRBJ2-1; D gene unclear. The V and J ends lost 0 bases and 5 bases respectively, with 17 bases between them. Germline assignment: CDR1 SGHVS and CDR2 FNYEAQ. CDR3 length: 17 amino acids. CDR3 bases: TGTGCCAGCAGCTTAGCGGCCATCAAAGGGCTCAACAATGAGCAGTTCTTC. Translating gives CASSLAAIKGLNNEQFF.